This TCR beta chain came from a study of T cells in Graves' hyperthyroidism and ophthalmopathy. This CDR3 has 16 residues. Between the trimmed V and J ends, which lost 0 bases and 0 bases, there was a span of 9 bases. The germline V gene has CDR1 LNHNV and CDR2 YYDKDF (reference sequence). Study outcomes and limitations: Among clonotypes expanded in thyroid above 0.001, most were also found in blood.

RNA transcripts gave rise to amplified TCR beta CDR3 regions. The HTBI primer set drove a first-round RT-PCR of the TCR CDR3. A single record per CDR3 protein comes from TCRdb applying MiXCR to the multiplex PCR reads. The table has approximately 720,000 distinct CDR3 sequences, about 19% seen once. Worth noting for this clonotype: Its antigen is as yet unknown.

This rearrangement joins TRBV15 to TRBJ1-5; no clear D. The receptor comes from a woman between 45 and 60 years old with Graves' hyperthyroidism that later progressed to Graves' ophthalmopathy. The sample consisted of blood. The DNA for the CDR3 is TGTGCCACCAGCAGAGATTGGAGGGATAGCAATCAGCCCCAGCATTTT. Its translation: CATSRDWRDSNQPQHF.